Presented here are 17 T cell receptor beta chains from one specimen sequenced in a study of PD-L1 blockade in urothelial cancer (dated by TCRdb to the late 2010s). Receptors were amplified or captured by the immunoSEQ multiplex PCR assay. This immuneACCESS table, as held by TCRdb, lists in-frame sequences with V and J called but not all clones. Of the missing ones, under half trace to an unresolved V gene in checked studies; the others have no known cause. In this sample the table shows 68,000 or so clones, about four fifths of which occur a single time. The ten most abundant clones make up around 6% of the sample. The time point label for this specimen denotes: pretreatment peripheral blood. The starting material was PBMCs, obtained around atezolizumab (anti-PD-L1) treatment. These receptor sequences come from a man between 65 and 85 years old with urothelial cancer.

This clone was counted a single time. DNA for the CDR3: TGTGCCAGCAGTGCGGGAACCTATGGCTACACCTTC. Translated, it gives CASSAGTYGYTF. V is TRBV6-5 and J is TRBJ1-2; no clear D. CDR1 and CDR2 (germline): MNHEY, SVGAGI. Trimming cost V 5 bases and J 4 bases, with 8 bases left between them. This CDR3 region has 12 residues.

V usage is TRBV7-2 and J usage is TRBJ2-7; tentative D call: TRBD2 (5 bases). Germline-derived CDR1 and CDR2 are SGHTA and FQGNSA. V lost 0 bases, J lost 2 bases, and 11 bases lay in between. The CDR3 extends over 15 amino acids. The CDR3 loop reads CASSLASGSTYEQYF. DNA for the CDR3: TGTGCCAGCAGCTTAGCGTCGGGGAGCACCTACGAGCAGTACTTC.

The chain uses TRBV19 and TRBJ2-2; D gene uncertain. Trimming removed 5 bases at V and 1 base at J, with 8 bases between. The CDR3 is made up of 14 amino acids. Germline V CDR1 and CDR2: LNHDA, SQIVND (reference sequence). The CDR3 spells CASSFRRNTGELFF. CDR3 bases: TGTGCCAGTAGTTTTCGTCGGAACACCGGGGAGCTGTTTTTT. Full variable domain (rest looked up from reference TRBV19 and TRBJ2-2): DGGITQSPKYLFRKEGQNVTLSCEQNLNHDAMYWYRQDPGQGLRLIYYSQIVNDFQKGDIAEGYSVSREKKESFPLTVTSAQKNPTAFYLCASSFRRNTGELFFGEGSRLTVL.

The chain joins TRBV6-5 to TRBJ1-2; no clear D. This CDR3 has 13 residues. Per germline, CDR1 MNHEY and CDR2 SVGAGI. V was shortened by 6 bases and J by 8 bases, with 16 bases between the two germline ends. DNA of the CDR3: TGTGCCAGCAGCCGACAAGCCCCGGGAGGCTACACCTTC. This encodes CASSRQAPGGYTF.

The CDR3 protein is CASSYSEVSSGNTIYF. The CDR3 coding sequence is TGTGCCAGCAGTTACTCGGAGGTTAGCTCTGGAAACACCATATATTTT. The rearrangement links TRBV6-6 to TRBJ1-3; D unresolved. The germline V gene has CDR1 MNHNY and CDR2 SVGAGI (reference sequence). This CDR3 has 16 amino acids. V dropped 0 bases and J dropped 0 bases, with 9 bases sitting between them.

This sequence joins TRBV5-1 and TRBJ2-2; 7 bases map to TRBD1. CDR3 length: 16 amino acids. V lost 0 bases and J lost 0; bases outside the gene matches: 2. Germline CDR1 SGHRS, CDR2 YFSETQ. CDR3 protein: CASSLAGTANTGELFF. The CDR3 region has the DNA TGCGCCAGCAGCTTGGCTGGGACAGCGAACACCGGGGAGCTGTTTTTT.

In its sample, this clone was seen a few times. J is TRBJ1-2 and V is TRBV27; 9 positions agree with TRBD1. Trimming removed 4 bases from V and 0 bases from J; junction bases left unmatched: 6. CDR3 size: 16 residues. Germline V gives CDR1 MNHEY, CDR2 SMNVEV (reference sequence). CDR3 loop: CASSYIGTGPNYGYTF. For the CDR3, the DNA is TGTGCCAGCAGTTATATCGGGACAGGGCCTAACTATGGCTACACCTTC.

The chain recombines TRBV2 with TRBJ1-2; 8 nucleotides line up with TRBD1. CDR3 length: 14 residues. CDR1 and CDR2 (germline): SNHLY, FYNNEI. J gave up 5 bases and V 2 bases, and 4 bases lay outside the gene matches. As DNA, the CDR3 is TGTGCCAGCAGTGAACAGGGGGCGCGGTATGGCTACACCTTC. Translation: CASSEQGARYGYTF.

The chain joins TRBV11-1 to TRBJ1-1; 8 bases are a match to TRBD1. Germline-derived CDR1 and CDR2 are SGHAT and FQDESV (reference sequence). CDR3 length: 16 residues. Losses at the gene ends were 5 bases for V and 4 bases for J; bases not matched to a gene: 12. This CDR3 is CASSPGQGTWVTEAFF. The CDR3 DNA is TGTGCCAGCAGCCCTGGACAGGGAACGTGGGTCACTGAAGCTTTCTTT.

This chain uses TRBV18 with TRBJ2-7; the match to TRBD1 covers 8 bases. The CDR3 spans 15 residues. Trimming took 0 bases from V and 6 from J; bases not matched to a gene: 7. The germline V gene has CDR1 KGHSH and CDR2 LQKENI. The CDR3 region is CASSPPTRTGTEQYF. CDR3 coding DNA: TGTGCCAGCTCACCACCGACCCGGACAGGGACCGAGCAGTACTTC.

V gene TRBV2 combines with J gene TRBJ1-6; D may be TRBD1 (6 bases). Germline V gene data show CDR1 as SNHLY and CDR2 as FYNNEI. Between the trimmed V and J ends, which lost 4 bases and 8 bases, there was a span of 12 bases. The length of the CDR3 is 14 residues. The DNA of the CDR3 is TGTGCCAGCAGTGCTCGGACAGTTTATTCACCCCTCCACTTT. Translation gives CASSARTVYSPLHF.

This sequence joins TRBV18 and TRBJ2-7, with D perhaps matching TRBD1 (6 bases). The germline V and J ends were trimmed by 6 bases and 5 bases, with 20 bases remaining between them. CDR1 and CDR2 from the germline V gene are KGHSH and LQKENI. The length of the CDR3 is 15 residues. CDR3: CASSSKRASGDEQYF. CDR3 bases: TGTGCCAGCTCCTCGAAACGGGCGTCAGGGGACGAGCAGTACTTC. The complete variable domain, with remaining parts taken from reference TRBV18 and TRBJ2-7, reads NAGVMQNPRHLVRRRGQEARLRCSPMKGHSHVYWYRQLPEEGLKFMVYLQKENIIDESGMPKERFSAEFPKEGPSILRIQQVVRGDSAAYFCASSSKRASGDEQYFGPGTRLTVT.

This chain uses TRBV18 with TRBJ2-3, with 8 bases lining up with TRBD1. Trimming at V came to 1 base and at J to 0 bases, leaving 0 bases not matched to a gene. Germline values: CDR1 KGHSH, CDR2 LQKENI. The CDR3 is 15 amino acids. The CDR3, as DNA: TGTGCCAGCTCACCACGGACAGGGAGCACAGATACGCAGTATTTT. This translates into CASSPRTGSTDTQYF.

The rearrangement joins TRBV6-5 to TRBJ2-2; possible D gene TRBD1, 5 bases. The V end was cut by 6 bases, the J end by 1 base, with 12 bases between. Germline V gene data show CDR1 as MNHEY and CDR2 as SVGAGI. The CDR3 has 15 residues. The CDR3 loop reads CASSADRLNTGELFF. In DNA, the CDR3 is TGTGCCAGCAGCGCCGACAGACTGAACACCGGGGAGCTGTTTTTT.

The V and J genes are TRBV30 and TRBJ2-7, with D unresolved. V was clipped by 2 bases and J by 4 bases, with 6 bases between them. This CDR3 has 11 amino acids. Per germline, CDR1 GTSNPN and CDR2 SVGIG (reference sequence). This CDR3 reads CAWSTGYEQYF. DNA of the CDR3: TGTGCCTGGAGTACGGGTTACGAGCAGTACTTC.

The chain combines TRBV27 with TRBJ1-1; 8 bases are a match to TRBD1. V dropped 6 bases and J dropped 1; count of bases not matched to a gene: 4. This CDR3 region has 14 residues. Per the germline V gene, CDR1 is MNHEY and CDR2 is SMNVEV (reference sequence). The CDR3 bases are TGTGCCAGCAGGCCCGGACAGGGGAACACTGAAGCTTTCTTT. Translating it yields CASRPGQGNTEAFF.

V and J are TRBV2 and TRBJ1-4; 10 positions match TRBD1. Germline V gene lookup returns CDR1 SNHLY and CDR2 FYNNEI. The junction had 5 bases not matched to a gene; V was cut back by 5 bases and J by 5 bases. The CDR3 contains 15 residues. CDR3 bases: TGTGCCAGCAGTCCCCCGGACAGGGGGAATGAAAAACTGTTTTTT. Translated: CASSPPDRGNEKLFF.